Shown below are 5 T cell receptor beta chains from a single sample sequenced in a study of CD8 T cell repertoires and HIV-1 epitope variants. Produced via immunoSEQ multiplex PCR; TCRdb's table is partial and in-frame only. Of 5,000 to 6,500 clones listed, more than 60% were seen once; the top ten hold 42%. No antigen has been assigned to these receptors. The material sequenced was cultured CD8+ T cells derived from PBMCs. The receptors were gathered from a male donor with HIV.

This clone was counted between two and nine times. The germline gene is not matched at one end of the junction; a read error may be the cause. The chain uses TRBV4-3 and TRBJ1-2; D is uncertain. Germline CDR1 reads LGHNA; CDR2 reads YSLEER. CDR3 length: 11 amino acids. The CDR3 region is CASSQGIVVAF. As DNA, the CDR3 is TGCGCCAGCAGCCAAGGGATCGTCGTAGCCTTC.

V and J are TRBV21-1 and TRBJ2-3; the D call of TRBD2 is as the table states it, not checked on the DNA. TRBV21-1 represents a pseudogene. CDR3 length: 16 amino acids. This chain's CDR3 is CASSRRLAASTDTQYF. As DNA, the CDR3 is TGTGCCAGCAGCAGACGACTAGCGGCTAGCACAGATACGCAGTATTTT.

As to this clone: One junction end does not reproduce the germline sequence, and a read error may be involved. V usage is TRBV7-2 and J usage is TRBJ2-7; tentative D call: TRBD2 (6 bases). The CDR3 sequence is 19 residues long. Germline CDR1 reads SGHTA; CDR2 reads FQGNSA. In DNA form, the CDR3 reads TGCGCCAGCAGCCAAGAGCCGGGAGCGGGCGCCCTGAGCTCCTACGAGCAGTACTTC. Amino acids: CASSQEPGAGALSSYEQYF.

This clone was picked up one time. This chain joins TRBV5-5 and TRBJ2-2; D remains unclear. Deletions cut 0 bases from V and 5 bases from J, with 5 bases between. There are 13 residues in the CDR3. Germline V lookup: CDR1 SGHKS, CDR2 YYEKEE (reference sequence). This CDR3 is CASSLAGTGELFF. The CDR3 DNA is TGTGCCAGCAGCTTGGCCGGTACCGGGGAGCTGTTTTTT.

The J gene is TRBJ1-2, the V gene TRBV4-1; no clear D gene. Deletions cut 0 bases from V and 0 bases from J, with 11 bases between. Germline-derived CDR1 and CDR2 are MGHRA and YSYEKL. The length of the CDR3 is 16 residues. The CDR3 here is CASSQDIGGANYGYTF. The CDR3 DNA reads TGCGCCAGCAGCCAAGATATAGGAGGTGCTAACTATGGCTACACCTTC.